This T cell receptor (beta chain) was sequenced in a study of control samples from healthy donors and cancer patients. Germline-derived CDR1 and CDR2 are MNHEY and SVGEGT. CDR3 length: 15 amino acids. V lost 0 bases to trimming and J lost 8 bases, with 16 bases between them. The data were produced by immunoSEQ multiplex PCR, yet TCRdb's version contains in-frame clones alone and is incomplete. This sample carries around 71,000 clones, 87% of them seen once, and the ten largest clones take approximately 2.3%. The source is a woman in her forties or fifties with head and neck cancer. Material: PBMCs. The genes are TRBV6-2 or TRBV6-3 and TRBJ1-2, with D unresolved. CDR3 DNA sequence: TGTGCCAGCAGTTACTCTTGGCAGCCCTCAGAAGGCTACACCTTC. Its translation is CASSYSWQPSEGYTF.